One sample yielded the 2 T cell receptor beta chains listed below, sequenced in a study of blood T cell repertoires in COVID-19. Sequencing used immunoSEQ multiplex PCR; TCRdb keeps in-frame clones, though not all of them. Here the sample spans about 180,000 clones, around 77% being singletons. The specimen sequenced was peripheral blood. All receptors derive from a man aged 65-85 years with active or convalescent COVID-19.

This chain joins TRBV30 and TRBJ1-2; possibly TRBD1 for D (5 bases). Germline V gene lookup returns CDR1 GTSNPN and CDR2 SVGIG (reference sequence). Trimming shortened V by 5 bases and J by 6 bases, and 19 bases separated the two germline ends. The CDR3 extends over 14 amino acids. CDR3 protein: CAWVARGVRDGYTF. Written as DNA, the CDR3 is TGTGCCTGGGTGGCGCGGGGGGTTCGTGATGGCTACACCTTC.

Concerning this clone: One end of the junction varies from germline; a read error may be responsible. CDR3 amino acids: CASSRTQRGFF. For the CDR3, the DNA is TGTGCCAGCAGCCGGACTCAGAGAGGGTTCTTC. This sequence joins TRBV5-5 and TRBJ1-2, with D unclear. The CDR3 extends over 11 amino acids. Germline V gene lookup returns CDR1 SGHKS and CDR2 YYEKEE (reference sequence).